The entry below gives a single T cell receptor (beta chain) sequence along with its context. Its antigen is not identified. The template used for profiling TCR beta VDJ and CDR3 was genomic DNA. TCRdb re-analysed the reads in MiXCR, keeping a single row per CDR3 protein. Of 150,000 to 200,000 distinct CDR3 sequences in the sample, less than 60% were seen once. The data derive from a study of CD8+CD57+ T cells in acquired aplastic anemia. On the study more broadly: The sorted CD4+ and CD8+ cells yielded an average roughly 3 ug of DNA. General study findings and limits: About 30 CD8+ CDR3 sequences occurred in both the patients and the controls.

This CDR3 is 14 amino acids long. From germline, CDR1 is LGHNA and CDR2 YSLEER. V trimming: 1 base; J trimming: 6 bases; junction bases outside the gene matches: 5. For sequencing, patients were chosen who had shown expansion of CD8+CD57+ cells by flow cytometry. Patients, without exception, had severe acquired aplastic anemia. The clonotype was recovered from a human donor with aplastic anemia. The V call is TRBV4-3, the J call TRBJ2-5, with TRBD2 matching 7 bases. The sequenced sample consisted of sorted CD4+, CD8+, or CD8+CD57+ T cells (not recorded which) from PBMCs. CDR3 sequence (DNA): TGCGCCAGCAGCCAAGCGGGGGGTACGAAGACCCAGTACTTC. Translating gives CASSQAGGTKTQYF.